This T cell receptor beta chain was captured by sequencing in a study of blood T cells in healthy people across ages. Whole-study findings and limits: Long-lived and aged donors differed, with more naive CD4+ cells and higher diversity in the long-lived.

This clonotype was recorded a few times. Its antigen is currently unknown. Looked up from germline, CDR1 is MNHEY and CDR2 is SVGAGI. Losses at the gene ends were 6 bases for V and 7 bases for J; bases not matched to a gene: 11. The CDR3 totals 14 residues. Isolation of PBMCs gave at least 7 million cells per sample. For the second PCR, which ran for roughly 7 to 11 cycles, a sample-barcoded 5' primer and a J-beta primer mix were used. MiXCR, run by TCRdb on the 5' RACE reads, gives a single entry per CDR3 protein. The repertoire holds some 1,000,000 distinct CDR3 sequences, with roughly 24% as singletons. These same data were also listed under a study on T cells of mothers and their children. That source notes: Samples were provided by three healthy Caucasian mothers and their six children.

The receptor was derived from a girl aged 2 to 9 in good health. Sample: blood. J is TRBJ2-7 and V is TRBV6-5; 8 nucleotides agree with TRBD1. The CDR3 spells CASRNQGAFGEQYF. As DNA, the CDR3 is TGTGCCAGCAGGAATCAGGGGGCATTCGGAGAGCAGTACTTC.